This TCR beta chain was sequenced for a study of T cell repertoires in cytomegalovirus infection. In TCRdb, the reads were re-called with MiXCR into one record per CDR3 protein. The sample holds 750,000 to 950,000 distinct CDR3 sequences, roughly 28% seen once. There are 13 residues in the CDR3. Germline V gene sequence: CDR1 SEHNR, CDR2 FQNEAQ (reference sequence). The ends were cut back, 8 bases at V and 6 bases at J, with 13 bases in the middle. This clonotype was recorded many times. Its antigen is not identified. The sample in question was cultured CD8+ T cells from PBMCs, obtained from culture after CMV antigen stimulation. This sequence originates from a human donor in good health (CMV status not recorded). Some clones in this sample may be carry-over from other donors' samples. The rearrangement uses TRBV7-9 and TRBJ2-2, with D possibly being TRBD1 (5 bases). The DNA of the CDR3 is TGTGCCAGCGCTGGTTGGGGCTCCGGGGAGCTGTTTTTT. Its translation: CASAGWGSGELFF.